The 3 T cell receptor beta chains in this list originate from one sample, sequenced in a study of breast tumors, draining lymph nodes, adjacent tissues. TCRdb itself ran the multiplex PCR reads through MiXCR, one entry per CDR3 protein. This sample has 83,000 or so distinct CDR3 sequences; roughly a fifth occur once, and the top ten carry around 2.5%. Breast cancer patients provided tissue from their axillary draining lymph nodes. The sequencing sample was made of axillary lymph node tissue. The receptors come from a female donor with breast cancer. Some clones in this sample may be carry-over from other donors' samples.

Points on this clonotype: A much larger clone sits a single nucleotide away, making a read error possible. The chain recombines TRBV4-1 with TRBJ2-5; 7 nucleotides align to TRBD1. Germline V gene sequence: CDR1 MGHRA, CDR2 YSYEKL. The CDR3 has 16 residues. This CDR3 reads CASSHGVWDSQGTQYF. The CDR3 DNA sequence: TGCGCCAGCAGCCATGGGGTTTGGGACAGTCAAGGGACCCAGTACTTC.

In this sample, this clonotype turned up once. A read error may explain this, as a much larger clone is one base away. The chain joins TRBV6-1 to TRBJ1-4; unclear D gene. The V end was cut by 6 bases, the J end by 7 bases, with 15 bases between. CDR3 length: 14 amino acids. The germline CDR1 and CDR2 sequences are MNHNS and SASEGT. This CDR3 reads CASRSQIASEKLFF. In DNA form, the CDR3 reads TGTGCCAGCAGGTCTCAGATTGCGAGTGAAAAACTGTTTTTT.

The chain joins TRBV2 to TRBJ2-1, with 8 bases identical to TRBD2. The CDR3 runs to 16 residues. The germline gives CDR1 SNHLY, CDR2 FYNNEI. Unmatched junction bases numbered 19, after V lost 8 bases and J lost 10 bases. The CDR3 nucleotides read TGTGCCAGCCGGGGGGGGCGGGAGGAGCTTAGGGGGGAGCAGTTCTTC. Translated, it gives CASRGGREELRGEQFF.